This T cell receptor beta chain was recorded in a study of vaccination effects on CD4 cells after COVID-19. Background on the study: Sampling occurred a median 72 days post second dose, range 14 to 241. Study-level results: In vaccinees who were healthy, merely 1 out of 255 vaccine-induced clones cross-reacted with common cold coronaviruses. Both infection-induced and vaccine-induced clones contracted markedly at late post-vaccination timepoints.

Germline CDR1 is KGHSH and CDR2 is LQKENI. CDR3 size: 16 residues. Trimming shortened V by 3 bases and J by 8 bases, and 20 bases separated the two germline ends. Within the ViraFEST assay, antigen-specific CD4+ T cells underwent expansion with viral peptide pools prior to sequencing. Subsequent to a culture period of around 10 days, CD4+ T cells were isolated. Each participant was administered two doses of either the BNT162b2 or the mRNA-1273 vaccine. It was with about 10 IU/ml IL-2 and about 10 ug/ml peptides that 1.5 million to 2.5 million PBMC per well were cultured. Of note for this clone: The antigen is undetermined.

Measured with immunoSEQ multiplex PCR; TCRdb has only the in-frame clones, and not every one. The table includes around 33,000 clones, around three fifths detected once. The chain couples TRBV18 to TRBJ2-1, with D perhaps TRBD2 (5 bases). The source is a human donor who received a COVID-19 vaccine. The sample here was CD4+ T cells from PBMCs cultured with SARS-CoV-2 spike peptides, taken after COVID-19 vaccination. The CDR3 DNA is TGTGCCAGCTCACCGGGTGGGGTGTTCGGGATACATGAGCAGTTCTTC. Protein sequence: CASSPGGVFGIHEQFF. The entire variable domain, with the rest obtained from reference TRBV18 and TRBJ2-1, is as follows: NAGVMQNPRHLVRRRGQEARLRCSPMKGHSHVYWYRQLPEEGLKFMVYLQKENIIDESGMPKERFSAEFPKEGPSILRIQQVVRGDSAAYFCASSPGGVFGIHEQFFGPGTRLTVL.